The 14 T cell receptor beta chains below all came from one sample that was sequenced in a study of shared clonotypes between healthy human individuals. Cells designated naive CD8 were CD45RO-negative and were positively selected for CCR7, with terminally differentiated effector memory CD45RA+ cells excluded. Here immunoSEQ multiplex PCR was the method, and the copy in TCRdb shows in-frame clones only, minus some. The sample comprises about 2 million clones, around 96% of which are singletons, and around 1.1% rests with the top ten. The sequenced sample consisted of naive CD8+ T cells sorted from blood. These receptors came from a man between 18 and 29 years old in good health.

Turning to this clone: Other DNA sequences in this specimen translate into the identical CDR3. This rearrangement joins TRBV27 to TRBJ2-7; the D gene is possibly TRBD2 (5 bases). Germline V gene sequence: CDR1 MNHEY, CDR2 SMNVEV (reference sequence). V was cut by 3 bases and J by 0 bases, with 12 bases left in between. The CDR3 contains 15 residues. This CDR3 is CASSFGSGSSYEQYF. DNA of the CDR3: TGTGCCAGCAGTTTCGGTAGTGGGAGCTCCTACGAGCAGTACTTC.

The chain couples TRBV2 to TRBJ2-7, with 9 bases that match TRBD1. Germline CDR1 and CDR2: SNHLY and FYNNEI. The trim removed 10 bases at V and 6 bases at J, leaving 7 bases unmatched. This CDR3 is 12 amino acids long. Here the CDR3 reads CATPGQGSEQYF. The CDR3 nucleotides read TGTGCCACACCGGGACAGGGCTCCGAGCAGTACTTC. The whole variable domain, filled in from reference TRBV2 and TRBJ2-7, reads EPEVTQTPSHQVTQMGQEVILRCVPISNHLYFYWYRQILGQKVEFLVSFYNNEISEKSEIFDDQFSVERPDGSNFTLKIRSTKLEDSAMYFCATPGQGSEQYFGPGTRLTVT.

V gene TRBV6-1 combines with J gene TRBJ1-2; 8 nucleotides match TRBD1. J gave up 3 bases and V 2 bases, and 5 bases lay outside the gene matches. The CDR3 has 15 residues. Looked up from germline, CDR1 is MNHNS and CDR2 is SASEGT. Here the CDR3 DNA reads TGTGCCAGCAGTGAACCAGGGGGCGCTCACTATGGCTACACCTTC. This sequence encodes CASSEPGGAHYGYTF.

This clone was picked up a small number of times. The V gene is TRBV6-4, the J gene TRBJ1-6; the match to TRBD1 covers 7 bases. Per the germline V gene, CDR1 is MRHNA and CDR2 is SNTAGT. V was clipped by 6 bases and J by 9 bases; unmatched bases: 8. The CDR3 spans 14 residues. CDR3 sequence: CASRYTGEGSPLHF. The CDR3 DNA reads TGTGCCAGCAGGTATACAGGGGAGGGTTCACCCCTCCACTTT.

This clone was seen a single time. CDR3 nucleotides: TGTGCCAGCAGCTCAGAAAGCGGGGACTCCTACAATGAGCAGTTCTTC. Translation: CASSSESGDSYNEQFF. The chain is built from TRBV11-2 and TRBJ2-1; TRBD2 matches at 7 bases. The CDR3 totals 16 residues. Germline V CDR1 and CDR2: SGHAT, FQNNGV. J was trimmed by 0 bases and V by 4 bases; bases with no gene match: 6.

About this clone: The same CDR3 also results from other DNA sequences found in this sample. The V gene is TRBV11-2, the J gene TRBJ1-1; possible D gene TRBD1, 5 bases. Germline values: CDR1 SGHAT, CDR2 FQNNGV. The length of the CDR3 is 13 residues. V was cut by 0 bases and J by 8 bases, with 10 bases left in between. The CDR3 DNA follows: TGTGCCAGCAGCTTAGATCTGGGGACGGAAGCTTTCTTT. Its translation: CASSLDLGTEAFF.

V usage is TRBV19 and J usage is TRBJ2-2; TRBD2 is a possible D gene (5 bases). This CDR3 contains 15 residues. Germline CDR1 reads LNHDA; CDR2 reads SQIVND (reference sequence). Trimming left V 10 bases short and J 5 bases short, with 20 bases between. The CDR3: CATRIYREGTGELFF. CDR3 in DNA: TGTGCCACCCGCATTTACCGGGAAGGGACCGGGGAGCTGTTTTTT.

This chain joins TRBV5-1 and TRBJ2-1; D remains unclear. With 1 base removed from V and 2 bases from J, the gap between germline ends came to 10 bases. CDR1 SGHRS and CDR2 YFSETQ come from the germline V gene. The CDR3 sequence is 15 residues long. Here the CDR3 DNA reads TGCGCCAGCAGCTTGTGGCGTGGGACCTACAATGAGCAGTTCTTC. It encodes CASSLWRGTYNEQFF.

The chain uses TRBV9 and TRBJ2-1, with 9 bases identical to TRBD1. This CDR3 is 16 amino acids long. The J segment lost 2 bases and the V segment lost 3 bases, leaving 6 bases of the junction unmatched. Looked up from germline, CDR1 is SGDLS and CDR2 is YYNGEE. CDR3 amino acids: CASSAGGQGTYNEQFF. CDR3 in DNA: TGTGCCAGCAGCGCGGGCGGACAGGGGACCTACAATGAGCAGTTCTTC.

The J gene is TRBJ2-5, the V gene TRBV7-2; D might be TRBD2 (5 bases). Trimming took off 4 bases at V and 6 bases at J, with 15 bases between the two ends. Germline CDR1 is SGHTA and CDR2 is FQGNSA. This CDR3 is 14 amino acids long. The chain's CDR3 is CASSSLATVQTQYF. The CDR3 nucleotides read TGTGCCAGCAGCTCGCTAGCAACGGTGCAGACCCAGTACTTC.

The chain links TRBV5-1 to TRBJ2-7, with D possibly being TRBD1 (5 bases). Per germline, CDR1 SGHRS and CDR2 YFSETQ. The CDR3 sequence is 12 residues long. V was pared by 0 bases and J by 6 bases, with 7 bases between. The chain's CDR3 is CASSLDTGEQYF. In DNA, the CDR3 is TGCGCCAGCAGCTTGGACACAGGCGAGCAGTACTTC.

The V gene is TRBV5-6, the J gene TRBJ2-7; TRBD1 agrees at 8 bases. This CDR3 is built from 16 residues. With V trimmed by 3 bases and J by 2 bases, 10 bases remained unmatched. CDR1 and CDR2 (germline): SGHDT, YYEEEE. The CDR3 reads CASSSDRGLQAYEQYF. The CDR3 DNA reads as TGTGCCAGCAGCTCAGACAGGGGACTCCAGGCCTACGAGCAGTACTTC.

CDR3 nucleotide sequence: TGTGCCAGCTCACCCATCGGGGTGGACACTGAAGCTTTCTTT. It translates to CASSPIGVDTEAFF. The J gene is TRBJ1-1, the V gene TRBV18; D is undetermined. The CDR3 is made up of 14 amino acids. The V end lost 3 bases, the J end lost 3 bases, and 11 bases lay between the germline ends. Germline-derived CDR1 and CDR2 are KGHSH and LQKENI.

V and J are TRBV4-2 and TRBJ2-7; D gene uncertain. Trimming removed 1 base at V and 3 bases at J, with 7 bases between. Germline V lookup: CDR1 LGHNA, CDR2 YNFKEQ. CDR3 size: 13 residues. CDR3 residues: CASSQAHGYEQYF. The CDR3 nucleotides read TGTGCCAGCAGCCAAGCCCACGGCTACGAGCAGTACTTC.